Below, 28 T cell receptor beta chains from the same sample are listed, as sequenced in a study of cytomegalovirus exposure and HLA in healthy donors. Primers for the PCR totalled 60 Vbeta and 13 Jbeta. Assay: immunoSEQ multiplex PCR; the TCRdb copy retains only in-frame clones and omits some. The profile shows hundreds of thousands of clones, 82% of them singletons. Specimen: PBMCs. The receptors stem from a man aged 40-49 years in good health and CMV-seropositive.

In its sample, this clone was seen once. The V gene is TRBV27, the J gene TRBJ2-2, with D possibly TRBD1 on 6 matching bases. The CDR3 contains 15 residues. Germline values: CDR1 MNHEY, CDR2 SMNVEV (reference sequence). V lost 2 bases to trimming and J lost 3 bases, with 10 bases between them. CDR3 nucleotide sequence: TGTGCCAGCAGTTTACGCCAGGGGTACACCGGGGAGCTGTTTTTT. This codes for CASSLRQGYTGELFF.

The V call is TRBV6-1, the J call TRBJ2-6; 7 nucleotides align to TRBD1. The length of the CDR3 is 15 residues. The V and J ends lost 7 bases and 5 bases, in that order; junction bases with no gene match: 8. Germline V gene sequence: CDR1 MNHNS, CDR2 SASEGT. Here the CDR3 reads CASTDRQGRANVLTF. DNA for the CDR3: TGTGCCAGCACCGATCGACAGGGAAGGGCCAACGTCCTGACTTTC.

The sample holds one count of this clone. This chain uses TRBV5-1 with TRBJ2-5; D is uncertain. The germline V and J ends were trimmed by 0 bases and 11 bases, with 14 bases remaining between them. Per germline, CDR1 SGHRS and CDR2 YFSETQ. This CDR3 has 13 residues. CDR3 nucleotides: TGCGCCAGCAGCTTGGACTGGTTTGGAGAGCAGTACTTC. Its protein is CASSLDWFGEQYF.

This rearrangement joins TRBV6-5 to TRBJ1-5; the match to TRBD1 covers 10 bases. Germline V lookup: CDR1 MNHEY, CDR2 SVGAGI. The ends lost 2 bases at V and 8 bases at J; junction bases unmatched: 6. CDR3 length equals 15 residues. Here the CDR3 reads CASSYRDRGLEPQHF. As DNA, the CDR3 is TGTGCCAGCAGTTACCGGGACAGGGGTCTTGAGCCCCAGCATTTT.

This clone came up once. J is TRBJ1-3 and V is TRBV5-6, with D possibly being TRBD1 (5 bases). The CDR3 is 16 amino acids. CDR1 is SGHDT, CDR2 YYEEEE, per germline. Deletions cut 1 base from V and 2 bases from J, with 13 bases between. In nucleotides, the CDR3 is TGTGCCAGCAGCTTGTGGGGCAAAAGTCCTGGAAACACCATATATTTT. This encodes CASSLWGKSPGNTIYF.

The chain employs TRBV19 and TRBJ1-2; D may be TRBD1 (6 bases). Trimming cost V 5 bases and J 2 bases, with 9 bases left between them. Germline CDR1 reads LNHDA; CDR2 reads SQIVND (reference sequence). The CDR3 spans 13 residues. DNA for the CDR3: TGTGCCAGTAGTCAAACAGGGAACTATGGCTACACCTTC. Protein sequence: CASSQTGNYGYTF.

The chain uses TRBV9 and TRBJ2-3, with 7 positions matching TRBD2. V dropped 4 bases and J dropped 0; count of bases not matched to a gene: 2. Germline V gene sequence: CDR1 SGDLS, CDR2 YYNGEE. CDR3 size: 14 residues. The CDR3 spells CASSYSGSTDTQYF. In DNA form, the CDR3 reads TGTGCCAGCAGCTATAGCGGGAGCACAGATACGCAGTATTTT.

The rearrangement links TRBV4-2 to TRBJ2-5; D not resolved. V dropped 5 bases and J dropped 0 bases, with 7 bases sitting between them. The germline V gene has CDR1 LGHNA and CDR2 YNFKEQ. This CDR3 is 13 amino acids long. The CDR3: CASSIVNQETQYF. The CDR3 nucleotides read TGTGCCAGCAGCATAGTTAACCAAGAGACCCAGTACTTC.

This clone was detected once. The V call is TRBV5-1, the J call TRBJ1-2, with TRBD1 as a possible D gene (5 bases). The germline gives CDR1 SGHRS, CDR2 YFSETQ. The CDR3 totals 13 residues. V was pared by 2 bases and J by 3 bases, with 8 bases between. The CDR3 sequence: CASSFSGDYGYTF. The CDR3 DNA is TGCGCCAGCAGCTTTTCGGGGGACTATGGCTACACCTTC.

V is TRBV11-3 and J is TRBJ2-1; 7 bases match TRBD2. This CDR3 contains 14 residues. V lost 1 base and J lost 7; bases outside the gene matches: 4. From germline, CDR1 is SGHNT and CDR2 YENEEA. CDR3 nucleotide sequence: TGTGCCAGCAGCTTAGTGTTCGGGGGGAATGAGCAGTTCTTC. Its translation: CASSLVFGGNEQFF.

This clone was detected a few times. J is TRBJ2-7 and V is TRBV4-1, with D possibly matching TRBD1 (5 bases). Looked up from germline, CDR1 is MGHRA and CDR2 is YSYEKL. Between the trimmed V and J ends, which lost 1 base and 4 bases, there was a span of 8 bases. This CDR3 contains 13 residues. CDR3 in amino acids: CASSQGAGYEQYV. The CDR3 coding sequence is TGCGCCAGCAGCCAAGGAGCAGGGTACGAGCAGTACGTC.

This clone was detected only a few times. The V call is TRBV5-1, the J call TRBJ2-1; 7 nucleotides align to TRBD2. V lost 0 bases to trimming and J lost 2 bases; unmatched junction nucleotides: 8. CDR1 and CDR2 (germline): SGHRS, YFSETQ. The CDR3 length is 17 residues. The CDR3 DNA reads TGCGCCAGCAGCTTGGTCCCTAGCGGATCCCCCTACAATGAGCAGTTCTTC. This translates into CASSLVPSGSPYNEQFF.

The chain recombines TRBV13 with TRBJ2-5, with D possibly matching TRBD2 (6 bases). Trimming removed 5 bases from V and 3 bases from J, with 10 bases in between. Germline V lookup: CDR1 PRHDT, CDR2 FYEKMQ (reference sequence). The CDR3 has 13 amino acids. This chain's CDR3 is CASSTPGEETQYF. CDR3 nucleotides: TGTGCCAGCAGCACCCCGGGAGAAGAGACCCAGTACTTC.

The chain uses TRBV27 and TRBJ2-5; 8 bases map to TRBD2. The CDR3 has 15 residues. Germline assignment: CDR1 MNHEY and CDR2 SMNVEV (reference sequence). Losses at the gene ends were 0 bases for V and 4 bases for J; bases not matched to a gene: 4. The CDR3 sequence: CASSLSGTRRETQYF. The CDR3 DNA follows: TGTGCCAGCAGTTTATCGGGGACTAGAAGAGAGACCCAGTACTTC.

The chain has TRBV5-6 and TRBJ1-4, with D unresolved. The germline V gene has CDR1 SGHDT and CDR2 YYEEEE. CDR3 size: 16 residues. V was clipped by 0 bases and J by 7 bases, with 16 bases between them. The CDR3 reads CASSLASWTPSEKLFF. As DNA, the CDR3 is TGTGCCAGCAGCTTGGCCTCTTGGACTCCGAGTGAAAAACTGTTTTTT.

J is TRBJ2-7 and V is TRBV5-4; 7 nucleotides agree with TRBD2. The CDR3 extends over 15 amino acids. J was trimmed by 1 base and V by 0 bases; bases with no gene match: 4. Germline lookup yields CDR1 SGHNT and CDR2 YYREEE (reference sequence). The CDR3: CASSLGGGRSYEQYV. In nucleotides, the CDR3 is TGTGCCAGCAGCTTGGGGGGCGGGAGATCCTACGAGCAGTACGTC.

The chain carries TRBV18 and TRBJ2-6; no clear D. The CDR3 is 16 residues long. Germline loops: CDR1 KGHSH, CDR2 LQKENI. The V end was cut by 2 bases, the J end by 0 bases, with 8 bases between. The CDR3 region has the DNA TGTGCCAGCTCACCAGACTCTCCCTCTGGGGCCAACGTCCTGACTTTC. It is translated as CASSPDSPSGANVLTF.

The rearrangement links TRBV11-2 to TRBJ1-5; D is ambiguous. Germline CDR1 reads SGHAT; CDR2 reads FQNNGV. CDR3 length: 15 residues. Trimming stripped 0 bases from V and 6 bases from J, with 12 bases between. The CDR3 protein is CASSLDGVGGQPQHF. In DNA form, the CDR3 reads TGTGCCAGCAGCTTAGATGGGGTCGGAGGTCAGCCCCAGCATTTT.

A remark on this clone: The junction departs from the called germline gene at one end, perhaps through a read error. V usage is TRBV7-7 and J usage is TRBJ2-5, with 13 bases lining up with TRBD2. This CDR3 is built from 16 residues. Looked up from germline, CDR1 is SSHAT and CDR2 is FNYEAQ (reference sequence). CDR3 in DNA: TGTGCTAGCAGCTCCTCAGGACTAGCGGGAGTGGAGACCCAGTACTTC. The encoded protein is CASSSSGLAGVETQYF.

The chain joins TRBV5-1 to TRBJ1-2, with 7 bases fitting TRBD1. CDR1 SGHRS and CDR2 YFSETQ come from the germline V gene. V lost 0 bases and J lost 8; bases outside the gene matches: 10. The CDR3 covers 15 residues. The CDR3 nucleotides read TGCGCCAGCAGCTTGGACGGGCAGGGGGTCGGCGGCTACACCTTC. Its protein is CASSLDGQGVGGYTF.

V is TRBV27 and J is TRBJ1-1; tentative D call: TRBD1 (5 bases). This CDR3 region has 15 residues. Trimming shortened V by 2 bases and J by 3 bases, and 13 bases separated the two germline ends. CDR1 and CDR2 (germline): MNHEY, SMNVEV (reference sequence). This chain's CDR3 is CASSLLGIGDTEAFF. The CDR3 DNA sequence: TGTGCCAGCAGTTTACTGGGAATAGGGGACACTGAAGCTTTCTTT.

The V call is TRBV6-1, the J call TRBJ1-1; 11 bases align to TRBD1. Germline V CDR1 and CDR2: MNHNS, SASEGT. The V and J ends lost 5 bases and 3 bases, in that order; junction bases with no gene match: 5. The CDR3 is 15 amino acids. CDR3 loop: CASSWTGGRDTEAFF. The CDR3 coding sequence is TGTGCCAGCAGTTGGACAGGGGGCCGAGACACTGAAGCTTTCTTT.

The gene calls are TRBV23-1 and TRBJ1-1, with D possibly being TRBD1 (5 bases). TRBV23-1 is an open reading frame, and its role is uncertain. The V end lost 3 bases, the J end lost 0 bases, and 11 bases lay between the germline ends. CDR3 length: 15 residues. The CDR3 DNA reads TGCGCCAGCAGTCATAAAGACAGAATGAACACTGAAGCTTTCTTT. As protein: CASSHKDRMNTEAFF.

This clone came up once. The V and J genes are TRBV4-1 and TRBJ2-1; 11 nucleotides align to TRBD2. The V and J ends lost 2 bases and 7 bases, in that order; junction bases with no gene match: 16. In germline, CDR1 is MGHRA, CDR2 YSYEKL. The CDR3 is 19 amino acids. CDR3 amino acids: CASSQQRGTSGPEGNEQFF. The CDR3 coding sequence is TGCGCCAGCAGCCAACAAAGAGGGACTAGCGGACCAGAGGGAAATGAGCAGTTCTTC.

The chain couples TRBV30 to TRBJ1-1; D is possibly TRBD1 (5 bases). The CDR3 spans 17 residues. Deletions cut 0 bases from V and 0 bases from J, with 17 bases between. Germline V lookup: CDR1 GTSNPN, CDR2 SVGIG (reference sequence). The CDR3 DNA is TGTGCCTGGAGTGTAAGCCTATGGGGGGACCTGAACACTGAAGCTTTCTTT. Its translation is CAWSVSLWGDLNTEAFF. Based on the CDR3 plus reference TRBV30 and TRBJ1-1, the full variable domain is SQTIHQWPATLVQPVGSPLSLECTVEGTSNPNLYWYRQAAGRGLQLLFYSVGIGQISSEVPQNLSASRPQDRQFILSSKKLLLSDSGFYLCAWSVSLWGDLNTEAFFGQGTRLTVV.

This chain links TRBV29-1 with TRBJ1-5; D perhaps matches TRBD1 (6 bases). The V and J ends lost 5 bases and 3 bases respectively, with 11 bases between them. Germline V CDR1 and CDR2: SQVTM, ANQGSEA. The CDR3 consists of 13 residues. CDR3 nucleotide sequence: TGCAGCGTTTCAGACAGGTCCAATCAGCCCCAGCATTTT. Its protein product is CSVSDRSNQPQHF.

The chain combines TRBV29-1 with TRBJ2-1; tentative D call: TRBD2 (5 bases). Germline CDR1 is SQVTM and CDR2 is ANQGSEA. V was shortened by 7 bases and J by 7 bases, with 11 bases between the two germline ends. This CDR3 contains 11 residues. Here the CDR3 DNA reads TGCAGCGCGGACTGGATAAATGAGCAGTTCTTC. The encoded protein is CSADWINEQFF.

The chain has TRBV6-4 and TRBJ2-1, with 11 bases lining up with TRBD2. The trim removed 6 bases at V and 7 bases at J, leaving 8 bases unmatched. Germline V lookup: CDR1 MRHNA, CDR2 SNTAGT. The CDR3 covers 15 residues. CDR3 region: CASRPTSGRYNEQFF. CDR3 sequence (DNA): TGTGCCAGCAGGCCTACTAGCGGGAGATATAATGAGCAGTTCTTC.